This T cell receptor (beta chain) was observed in a study of post-analysis software for immune sequencing data. The study, taken as a whole, reports: TRBV5-6, TRBV5-1 and TRBV20-1 belonged to a set of about five TRBV segments that were more frequent in patients than controls. Among multiple sclerosis patients, normalized Chao1 diversity was significantly below that of controls.

The library was made from cDNA and included unique molecular identifiers. MiXCR, applied by TCRdb to the PCR reads, yields one record per CDR3 protein. This table has 820,000 or so distinct CDR3 sequences, around 50% appearing once. To note about this clonotype: The target antigen is unknown.

The CDR3 is made up of 15 amino acids. Trimming removed 0 bases at V and 5 bases at J, with 13 bases between. CDR1 MNHEY and CDR2 SVGAGI come from the germline V gene. The specimen sequenced was blood. This chain connects TRBV6-5 to TRBJ1-2, with no clear D. This receptor was taken from a girl aged 10 to 17 with multiple sclerosis. CDR3 region: CASSYSPSPHYGYTF. The CDR3 bases are TGTGCCAGCAGTTACTCTCCTAGCCCCCATTATGGCTACACCTTC.